This record covers a single TCR beta chain. TCRdb reworked the 5' RACE reads into one entry per CDR3 protein, no DNA. The listing contains 350,000 to 500,000 distinct CDR3 sequences. This sample is part of a study of monozygotic twins with inflammatory bowel disease. From germline, CDR1 is SGHRS and CDR2 YFSETQ. The CDR3 totals 14 residues. The receptor comes from a human donor with ulcerative colitis or Crohn's disease, or a healthy co-twin of an affected twin (not recorded which). The chain links TRBV5-1 to TRBJ2-3; TCRdb selects TRBD1, and the lack of DNA leaves this call unchecked. The sequenced material came from blood. CDR3 sequence reads: CASQRLGGADTQYF.